This is a list of T cell receptor beta chains from one sample in a study of regulatory T cells in long-lasting Graves disease. TCRdb processed the multiplex PCR reads anew with MiXCR; each CDR3 protein has one entry. The sample shows some 340,000 distinct CDR3 sequences, around 23% of them seen only once. The sample here was peripheral blood mononuclear cells (PBMCs), taken when the disease was refractory, from a patient treated with antithyroid drugs. All receptors come from a woman between 35 and 50 years old with Graves disease. Both conserved end residues are part of each CDR3. The D gene is left open where the match is weak. A clone size is listed for some rows: how often the clone was seen (once, few, many), or a class if it is expanded.

TRBV7-9	TRBJ2-5	TRBD2	-	CASSFRPGLACQETQYF	TGTGCCAGCAGCTTCAGGCCCGGACTAGCGTGTCAAGAGACCCAGTACTTC
TRBV5-1	TRBJ2-2	TRBD2	-	CASSLSGGPNTGELFF	TGCGCCAGCAGCTTGAGCGGGGGGCCAAACACCGGGGAGCTGTTTTTT
TRBV28	TRBJ2-4	-	many	CASSSPGQGFTKNIQYF	TGTGCCAGCAGTTCTCCTGGGCAGGGATTTACCAAAAACATTCAGTACTTC
TRBV27	TRBJ2-7	TRBD2	many	CASSPRGLPGLAGIPTYEQYF	TGTGCCAGCAGCCCCCGGGGGTTACCGGGACTAGCGGGAATCCCGACCTACGAGCAGTACTTC
TRBV28	TRBJ2-4	-	-	CASSQGPRQGAYFSRSGDIQYF	TGTGCCAGCAGCCAAGGCCCCCGGCAGGGTGCCTATTTTAGCCGTAGTGGGGACATTCAGTACTTC
TRBV5-4	TRBJ2-4	TRBD2	few	CASSSRTSGSLKNIQYF	TGTGCCAGCAGCTCTAGGACTAGCGGGAGTCTAAAAAACATTCAGTACTTC
TRBV28	TRBJ1-5	-	many	CASTNSFNQPQHF	TGTGCCAGCACGAACTCATTCAATCAGCCCCAGCATTTT
TRBV20-1	TRBJ2-7	TRBD2	few	CSATGLAGTYEQYF	TGCAGTGCCACCGGACTAGCGGGAACCTACGAGCAGTACTTC
TRBV5-1	TRBJ2-6	-	-	CASSLVLQTGANVLTF	TGCGCCAGCAGCTTGGTTCTGCAAACTGGGGCCAACGTCCTGACTTTC
TRBV20-1	TRBJ1-5	TRBD1	many	CSAPGQYFNQPQHF	TGCAGTGCTCCGGGACAGTACTTCAATCAGCCCCAGCATTTT
TRBV6-1	TRBJ1-1	TRBD1	many	CASREDRVTEAFF	TGTGCCAGCAGAGAAGACAGGGTCACCGAAGCTTTCTTT
TRBV3-1	TRBJ1-1	TRBD1	few	CASSQDWTGANTEAFF	TGTGCCAGCAGCCAAGACTGGACAGGGGCGAACACTGAAGCTTTCTTT
TRBV29-1	TRBJ1-5	-	-	CSVLQGSNQPQHF	TGCAGCGTCTTACAGGGTAGCAATCAGCCCCAGCATTTT
TRBV28	TRBJ2-1	-	-	CASSSMAGTPWWHEQFF	TGTGCCAGCAGTTCCATGGCCGGGACCCCATGGTGGCATGAGCAGTTCTTC
TRBV3-1	TRBJ1-4	-	-	CASSPLGATNEKLFF	TGTGCCAGCAGCCCCCTGGGGGCAACTAATGAAAAACTGTTTTTT
TRBV2	TRBJ1-3	-	many	CASSYGPTSGNTIYF	TGTGCCAGCAGCTACGGACCGACCTCTGGAAACACCATATATTTT
TRBV28	TRBJ1-1	-	many	CASKGGQKNTEAFF	TGTGCCAGCAAGGGTGGGCAAAAGAACACTGAAGCTTTCTTT
TRBV6-5	TRBJ2-1	TRBD1	-	CASSSPGQGLGEQFF	TGTGCCAGCAGTTCCCCGGGACAGGGGCTGGGTGAGCAGTTCTTC
TRBV12-3/TRBV12-4	TRBJ2-1	TRBD2	once	CASSLAGTSEFGEQFF	TGTGCCAGCAGTTTAGCCGGGACTAGTGAGTTCGGTGAGCAGTTCTTC
TRBV20-1	TRBJ1-1	TRBD1	many	CSAGQGAITEAFF	TGCAGTGCCGGACAGGGGGCAATAACTGAAGCTTTCTTT
TRBV12-3/TRBV12-4	TRBJ2-3	TRBD2	-	CASSLVSGRAVGSDTQYF	TGTGCCAGCAGTTTAGTTAGCGGGAGGGCCGTAGGTTCAGATACGCAGTATTTT
TRBV28	TRBJ1-5	-	many	CASSFGTVVQPQHF	TGTGCCAGCAGTTTCGGCACGGTAGTCCAGCCCCAGCATTTT
TRBV27	TRBJ1-1	-	few	CASSPGGDYAFF	TGTGCCAGCAGTCCCGGGGGGGACTATGCTTTCTTT
TRBV27	TRBJ2-4	-	-	CASSSSGGTGNIQYF	TGTGCCAGCAGTTCCTCCGGAGGGACTGGGAACATTCAGTACTTC
TRBV28	TRBJ2-5	-	many	CASSHPGGKEQETQYF	TGTGCCAGCAGTCATCCCGGCGGGAAGGAACAAGAGACCCAGTACTTC
TRBV6-1	TRBJ2-5	TRBD1	many	CASSKTGGNQETQYF	TGTGCCAGCAGTAAAACAGGGGGCAACCAAGAGACCCAGTACTTC
TRBV27	TRBJ2-7	TRBD1	many	CASRTGNSYEQYF	TGTGCCAGCAGGACAGGGAATTCCTACGAGCAGTACTTC
TRBV27	TRBJ2-7	-	-	CASSRGGQGREQYF	TGTGCCAGCAGTCGGGGGGGACAGGGTCGCGAGCAGTACTTC
TRBV6-5	TRBJ1-5	-	-	CASSYSYYQPQHF	TGTGCCAGCAGTTACAGTTACTATCAGCCCCAGCATTTT
TRBV3-1	TRBJ2-3	TRBD2	-	CASSLSGTSTDTQYF	TGTGCCAGCTCCCTTAGCGGGACTAGCACAGATACGCAGTATTTT
TRBV5-6	TRBJ1-5	TRBD1	-	CASSGGDRPFQPQHF	TGTGCCAGCAGCGGAGGGGACAGACCCTTTCAGCCCCAGCATTTT
TRBV4-1	TRBJ2-7	TRBD2	once	CASSQDTESGRSHNVF	TGCGCCAGCAGCCAAGATACGGAAAGCGGGAGATCCCATAATGTATTC
TRBV27	TRBJ2-2	TRBD1	few	CASTHRGNTGELFF	TGTGCCAGCACTCACAGGGGGAACACCGGGGAGCTGTTTTTT
TRBV28	TRBJ2-5	-	-	CASSPFVEGQGWAKETQYF	TGTGCCAGCAGTCCCTTTGTCGAGGGACAAGGATGGGCCAAAGAGACCCAGTACTTC
TRBV19	TRBJ1-5	TRBD1	many	CASSLRTGRVFNQPQHF	TGTGCCAGTAGTCTAAGGACAGGGCGGGTCTTCAATCAGCCCCAGCATTTT
TRBV5-1	TRBJ2-3	TRBD1	-	CASSTGNRDRTDTQYF	TGCGCCAGCAGCACCGGAAACAGGGACAGAACAGATACGCAGTATTTT